The 15 T cell receptor beta chains given below trace back to one sample, sequenced in a study of blood T cell repertoires in COVID-19. Only in-frame clones appear in the TCRdb table, and some are missing; sequencing was by immunoSEQ multiplex PCR. The repertoire holds hundreds of thousands of clones, with around 90% as singletons. Material for sequencing was PBMCs or T cells enriched from blood (not recorded which). These receptors were collected from a woman aged 45-59 years who had recovered from COVID-19.

V usage is TRBV4-3 and J usage is TRBJ2-3; D not certain. Germline-derived CDR1 and CDR2 are LGHNA and YSLEER. The length of the CDR3 is 14 residues. V was shortened by 1 base and J by 3 bases, with 8 bases between the two germline ends. The CDR3 here is CASSQGSGTDTQYF. In DNA form, the CDR3 reads TGCGCCAGCAGCCAAGGGAGTGGTACAGATACGCAGTATTTT.

The V and J genes are TRBV5-1 and TRBJ1-3; tentative D call: TRBD1 (5 bases). CDR3 length: 18 residues. Trimming removed 0 bases at V and 4 bases at J, with 20 bases between. Looked up from germline, CDR1 is SGHRS and CDR2 is YFSETQ. CDR3 nucleotides: TGCGCCAGCAGCTTGGACGCGATGGATGGGGCGGCCGGAAACACCATATATTTT. Translation gives CASSLDAMDGAAGNTIYF.

The chain couples TRBV20-1 to TRBJ2-6, with a tentative D call TRBD2 (6 bases). The CDR3 loop spans 17 amino acids. CDR1 and CDR2 from the germline V gene are DFQATT and SNEGSKA (reference sequence). Trimming pared 3 bases from V and 0 bases from J, leaving 15 bases between. CDR3 loop: CSASLAGSGSGANVLTF. CDR3 nucleotides: TGCAGTGCTAGTCTGGCGGGATCTGGCTCTGGGGCCAACGTCCTGACTTTC.

This sequence joins TRBV5-5 and TRBJ2-2, with a possible D match to TRBD2 (5 bases). Germline assignment: CDR1 SGHKS and CDR2 YYEKEE (reference sequence). This CDR3 has 14 amino acids. The V gene lost 3 bases and the J gene lost 5 bases, with 11 bases spanning the gap. The CDR3 nucleotides are TGTGCCAGCAGCTCAGTCGGGGTTACCGGGGAGCTGTTTTTT. Translating it yields CASSSVGVTGELFF.

The CDR3 nucleotides read TGTGCCACCAAGGGGGCAGGAGAGACCCAGTACTTC. It encodes CATKGAGETQYF. The chain employs TRBV24-1 and TRBJ2-5; 7 positions match TRBD1. Germline trimming cut 8 bases from V and 4 bases from J; bases unmatched to any gene: 3. This CDR3 is 12 amino acids long. Germline V gene sequence: CDR1 KGHDR, CDR2 SFDVKD.

The CDR3 sequence is CASSLGGSGSSNEQFF. DNA of the CDR3: TGCGCCAGCAGCTTGGGGGGTAGCGGGAGTAGCAATGAGCAGTTCTTC. The V gene is TRBV5-1, the J gene TRBJ2-1, with 9 positions matching TRBD2. This CDR3 comprises 16 residues. Trimming cost V 0 bases and J 6 bases; bases outside gene matches: 7. The germline V gene encodes CDR1 SGHRS and CDR2 YFSETQ.

The chain combines TRBV5-8 with TRBJ2-7; 7 bases map to TRBD2. The CDR3 extends over 15 amino acids. Germline loops: CDR1 SGHTS, CDR2 YDEGEE. V dropped 2 bases and J dropped 5; count of bases not matched to a gene: 10. This CDR3 reads CASSFLTGGSHEQYF. In DNA form, the CDR3 reads TGTGCCAGCAGCTTTCTTACGGGAGGATCGCACGAGCAGTACTTC.

The V call is TRBV5-4, the J call TRBJ1-1, with TRBD1 as a possible D gene (6 bases). The germline V and J ends were trimmed by 0 bases and 0 bases, with 15 bases remaining between them. Germline-derived CDR1 and CDR2 are SGHNT and YYREEE (reference sequence). The CDR3 is 17 amino acids. CDR3 in amino acids: CASSLGGGRRMNTEAFF. CDR3 DNA sequence: TGTGCCAGCAGCTTGGGGGGGGGCCGAAGGATGAACACTGAAGCTTTCTTT.

The V gene is TRBV18, the J gene TRBJ2-1, with 8 bases aligning to TRBD1. The germline CDR1 and CDR2 sequences are KGHSH and LQKENI. The CDR3 spans 16 residues. Trimming at V came to 0 bases and at J to 0 bases, leaving 1 base not matched to a gene. The DNA for the CDR3 is TGTGCCAGCTCACCACCAACAGGGGGCTCCTACAATGAGCAGTTCTTC. This encodes CASSPPTGGSYNEQFF.

This clone was seen once. This rearrangement joins TRBV11-2 to TRBJ2-3, with 8 bases fitting TRBD1. Trimming at V came to 3 bases and at J to 0 bases, leaving 2 bases not matched to a gene. Germline V gene lookup returns CDR1 SGHAT and CDR2 FQNNGV. This CDR3 region has 15 residues. The CDR3 coding sequence is TGTGCCAGCAGCTTGGGACAGGCTAGCACAGATACGCAGTATTTT. It encodes CASSLGQASTDTQYF.

CDR3 in DNA: TGCGCCAGCAGCTCTTTACTAGCGGGCACAGATACGCAGTATTTT. As protein: CASSSLLAGTDTQYF. This sequence joins TRBV5-1 and TRBJ2-3, with 8 bases that match TRBD2. CDR1 SGHRS and CDR2 YFSETQ come from the germline V gene. V was pared by 3 bases and J by 1 base, with 4 bases of the junction left unmatched. This CDR3 spans 15 amino acids.

The chain carries TRBV7-2 and TRBJ2-3; 7 nucleotides agree with TRBD1. The V segment lost 4 bases and the J segment 7 bases; nucleotides outside the gene matches: 2. The CDR3 has 12 residues. The germline V gene has CDR1 SGHTA and CDR2 FQGNSA. The CDR3 sequence: CASSSRGNTQYF. The CDR3 bases are TGTGCCAGCAGCTCCAGGGGGAATACGCAGTATTTT.

The gene calls are TRBV2 and TRBJ2-7; TRBD2 matches 7 bases. The CDR3 extends over 14 amino acids. Germline-derived CDR1 and CDR2 are SNHLY and FYNNEI. V was pared by 6 bases and J by 3 bases, with 8 bases of the junction left unmatched. The CDR3 is CASSDRDYVYEQYF. The CDR3 nucleotides are TGTGCCAGCAGCGACCGGGACTACGTCTACGAGCAGTACTTC.

The genes are TRBV2 and TRBJ2-7; a weak D match, TRBD2 (6 bases). This CDR3 region has 17 residues. The V and J ends lost 4 bases and 1 base respectively, with 20 bases between them. Germline V gene lookup returns CDR1 SNHLY and CDR2 FYNNEI. Here the CDR3 DNA reads TGTGCCAGCAGTGCCCACCGAGTGGCGGGATCGTCCTACGAGCAGTACTTC. Protein: CASSAHRVAGSSYEQYF.

The rearrangement uses TRBV28 and TRBJ2-4, with 7 bases matching TRBD1. Trimming removed 5 bases from V and 4 bases from J; junction bases left unmatched: 5. The germline CDR1 and CDR2 sequences are MDHEN and SYDVKM. CDR3 length equals 14 residues. This CDR3 reads CASSPTGVKNIQYF. The CDR3 region has the DNA TGTGCCAGCAGTCCAACAGGGGTTAAAAACATTCAGTACTTC. Combining the CDR3 with reference TRBV28 and TRBJ2-4 gives the whole variable domain DVKVTQSSRYLVKRTGEKVFLECVQDMDHENMFWYRQDPGLGLRLIYFSYDVKMKEKGDIPEGYSVSREKKERFSLILESASTNQTSMYLCASSPTGVKNIQYFGAGTRLSVL.